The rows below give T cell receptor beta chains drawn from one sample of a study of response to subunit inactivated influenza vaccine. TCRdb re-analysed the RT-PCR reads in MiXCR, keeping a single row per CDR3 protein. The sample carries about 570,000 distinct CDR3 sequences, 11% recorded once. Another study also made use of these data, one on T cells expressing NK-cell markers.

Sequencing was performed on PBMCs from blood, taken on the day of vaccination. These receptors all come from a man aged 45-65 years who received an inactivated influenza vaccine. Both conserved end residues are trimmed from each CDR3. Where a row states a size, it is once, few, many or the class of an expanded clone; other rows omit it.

ASSLSTEFQTGELF	TRBV12-3/TRBV12-4	few	TRBJ2-2
ASSVTDRETQY	TRBV9	few	TRBJ2-5
ASSLASVGNYGYT	TRBV7-2	-	TRBJ1-2
AWRTSGGANEQF	TRBV5-6	few	TRBJ2-1
ASSPTGARGINQPQH	TRBV12-3/TRBV12-4	many	TRBJ1-5
ASSLGLAGSHEQY	TRBV12-3/TRBV12-4	many	TRBJ2-7
ASTPSQGINEQF	TRBV6-1	-	TRBJ2-1
ASSLSGANVLT	TRBV12-3/TRBV12-4	many	TRBJ2-6
ASSLDRVGNTIY	TRBV7-2	-	TRBJ1-3
ASSAGKNTEAF	TRBV9	few	TRBJ1-1
ASSFGGVTTGELF	TRBV12-3/TRBV12-4	many	TRBJ2-2
ASSQDRFIGSGTDTQY	TRBV4-1	-	TRBJ2-3
SAPGHEQY	TRBV29-1	few	TRBJ2-7
ASSLVRTSGTDTQY	TRBV5-1	-	TRBJ2-3
ASSLEWGTEAF	TRBV5-1	many	TRBJ1-1
SARGGDLSYT	TRBV20-1	few	TRBJ1-2
ASGTDLSYNEQF	TRBV19	few	TRBJ2-1
ASEGQENIQY	TRBV10-1	-	TRBJ2-4
ASSPGWRSYEQY	TRBV12-3/TRBV12-4	few	TRBJ2-7
ASSLVQGPPAYEQY	TRBV7-9	few	TRBJ2-7
ASSNLLAGEQY	TRBV5-8	-	TRBJ2-7
ASSHPPNTIY	TRBV7-2	few	TRBJ1-3
ASTSLGYEQY	TRBV6-2/TRBV6-3	-	TRBJ2-7
ASSFSRGMNEQY	TRBV7-9	-	TRBJ2-7
ASTTRGDRSYEQY	TRBV6-5	-	TRBJ2-7
ASSVLSGGALDTQY	TRBV9	-	TRBJ2-3
ASRTGRRETQY	TRBV7-8	-	TRBJ2-5
SARGTGMGNEQY	TRBV20-1	few	TRBJ2-7
SVKGGSSYNEQF	TRBV29-1	few	TRBJ2-1
AARWDGNSPLH	TRBV10-3	-	TRBJ1-6
ASSLAREAPYEQY	TRBV13	few	TRBJ2-7
ASSLDGTSGNTIY	TRBV5-1	-	TRBJ1-3
ASSLGQFRYGYT	TRBV7-9	-	TRBJ1-2
SVPDFGYT	TRBV29-1	-	TRBJ1-2
ASSQDGTGNEQF	TRBV3-1	few	TRBJ2-1
ASSFSGVSEKLF	TRBV12-3/TRBV12-4	few	TRBJ1-4
ASSLSYRGREETQY	TRBV7-2	-	TRBJ2-5
SALDVGPEAF	TRBV29-1	few	TRBJ1-1
ASIAGGSYNEQF	TRBV7-2	many	TRBJ2-1
SARDGTKSTDTQY	TRBV20-1	many	TRBJ2-3
AWGPGLGEQY	TRBV30	-	TRBJ2-7
ASSQGRGTQETQY	TRBV4-1	-	TRBJ2-5
SARDAGTGYTDTQY	TRBV20-1	-	TRBJ2-3
ASSSRQGDSYEQY	TRBV27	few	TRBJ2-7
ASSVSSATGELF	TRBV7-2	-	TRBJ2-2
ASSLVLRTDTQY	TRBV12-3/TRBV12-4	-	TRBJ2-3
ATSDNTGLGYNEQF	TRBV24-1	few	TRBJ2-1
AISPPPGQGAYEQF	TRBV10-3	-	TRBJ2-1
ASSLAEGGPEAF	TRBV7-9	once	TRBJ1-1
APGGQRAFLAKTFLAKNIQY	TRBV5-1	-	TRBJ2-4
ASSSGVSSTDTQY	TRBV27	-	TRBJ2-3
ASSVGASHTGELF	TRBV9	few	TRBJ2-2
ASRMTGGRDPEAF	TRBV5-6	-	TRBJ1-1
ASSTRGVPLTDTQY	TRBV9	many	TRBJ2-3
ASSPLAGIQETQY	TRBV18	-	TRBJ2-5
SVGQVNQPQH	TRBV29-1	few	TRBJ1-5
SARRASKPLH	TRBV20-1	-	TRBJ1-6